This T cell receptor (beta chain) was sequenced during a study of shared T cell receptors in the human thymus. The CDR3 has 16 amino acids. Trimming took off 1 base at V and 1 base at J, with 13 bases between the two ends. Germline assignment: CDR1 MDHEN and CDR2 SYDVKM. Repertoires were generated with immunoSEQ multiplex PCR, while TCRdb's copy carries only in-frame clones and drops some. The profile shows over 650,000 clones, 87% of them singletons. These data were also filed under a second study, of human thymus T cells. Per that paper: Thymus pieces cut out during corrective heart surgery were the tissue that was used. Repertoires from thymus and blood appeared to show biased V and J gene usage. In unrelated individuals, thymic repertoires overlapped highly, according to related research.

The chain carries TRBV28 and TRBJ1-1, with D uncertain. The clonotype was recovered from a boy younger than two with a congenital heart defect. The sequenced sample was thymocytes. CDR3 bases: TGTGCCAGCAGTTTATCTCGGAAGGGAGGGAACACTGAAGCTTTCTTT. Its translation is CASSLSRKGGNTEAFF. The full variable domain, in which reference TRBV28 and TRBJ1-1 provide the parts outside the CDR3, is DVKVTQSSRYLVKRTGEKVFLECVQDMDHENMFWYRQDPGLGLRLIYFSYDVKMKEKGDIPEGYSVSREKKERFSLILESASTNQTSMYLCASSLSRKGGNTEAFFGQGTRLTVV.